This TCR beta chain was found in a study of shared clonotypes between healthy human individuals (dated by TCRdb to the early 2020s). The study in broad terms: The cohort included three men and a couple of women between 18 and 49 years of age. Each donor's leukapheresis produced roughly between roughly 0.85 and 9.5 billion PBMCs. To increase sequencing depth and limit assay-specific biases, different laboratories used diverse techniques to prepare libraries and sequence TCR repertoires. To estimate repertoire size and how much clonotypes are shared between individuals, the study performed deep sequencing of blood TCR repertoires from a handful of healthy adults. Here is what the overall study found, with its caveats: Because the study included a small number of donors, the genetic and exposure-history diversity represented was limited. Only blood was sampled, and tissue TCR repertoires likely differ from those in blood. Pairwise subsampling indicated that sequencing depth was expected to affect the degree of clonotype sharing among donors.

The donors were healthy, HIV-negative adults who had no recently reported acute infections or vaccinations. Every donor was a Caucasian adult living in Nashville, Tennessee, USA. For unsorted samples, about 90 million PBMCs were counted, and genomic DNA was extracted using the QIAamp DNA Blood Mini kit. After blood collection by leukapheresis, PBMCs were isolated using Ficoll-Histopaque density gradient centrifugation and then cryopreserved in the vapor phase of liquid nitrogen. Turning to this clone: Its antigen target is currently unknown. Within one base of it there is no much larger clone, and no base qualities were kept.

V is reduced by 2 bases and J by 0 bases, leaving a spacing of 12 bases between them. The CDR3 has 16 amino acids, counting the end cysteine and phenylalanine. This entry keeps only the CDR3 DNA: 48 bases, framed from base 1. CDR1 is given as SGHDT and CDR2 as YYEEEE, both from the germline V gene. Using the deep immunoSEQ assay, TCR CDR3 regions were amplified from genomic DNA by multiplex PCR. Extracted genomic DNA from each cell subset was spread evenly across all wells of several immunoSEQ 96-well plates, with each plate serving as a replicate. For unsorted PBMC, roughly 0.3 ug genomic DNA, equal to 30,000 or so T cell genomes, was loaded into each replicate PCR. Ten immunoSEQ deep assay plates were used to sequence the unsorted PBMC genomic DNA. Purified libraries were quantified with a Qubit 3.0 fluorometer, sized on a Bioanalyzer 2100, and re-quantified with the KAPA Library Quantification kit. Every immunoSEQ 96-well plate was sequenced on a separate single-read 150-cycle Illumina NextSeq 550 flow cell. Per the original workflow: Because the immunoSEQ output held only junctional sequences and lacked quality scores, the filtering could not match the filtering applied to full-length reads. To assign V/J genes and CDR3, sequences were annotated against IMGT germline references using PyIR, a Python wrapper for IgBLAST v1.9. Reads with weak V/J assignments (E-value above 1e-6), missing CDR3, stop codons, out-of-frame junctions, or ambiguous translated residues were removed. A V3J clonotype was defined by an identical inferred V gene, J gene, and CDR3 amino acid sequence. Percentage overlap between repertoires was computed as shared unique clonotypes divided by the size of the smaller repertoire. Repertoire richness was assessed with RTK rarefaction, the Chao1 estimator, and Recon v2.1 estimates of unobserved clonotypes. TCRdb holds this immuneACCESS table with in-frame rearrangements only. Some clones are missing; in checked studies, unresolved V genes explain under half, and the rest has no known cause. Clone size and V and J calls were adopted from that table, with D and trimming inferred from the DNA. In all, the sample holds about 470,000 clones, and roughly 83% of those were seen once. Approximately 13% of the sample belongs to the ten largest clones.

This clonotype was sampled from a woman between 40 and 50 years old in good health. Some clones in this sample may be carry-over from other donors' samples. The V and J segments used are TRBV5-6 and TRBJ1-5; the D gene is perhaps TRBD1, on 5 matching bases. The sequenced sample was PBMCs. The DNA is TGTGCCAGCAGCTTCCGCCCAGGGAATAGCAATCAGCCCCAGCATTTT. This encodes CASSFRPGNSNQPQHF.